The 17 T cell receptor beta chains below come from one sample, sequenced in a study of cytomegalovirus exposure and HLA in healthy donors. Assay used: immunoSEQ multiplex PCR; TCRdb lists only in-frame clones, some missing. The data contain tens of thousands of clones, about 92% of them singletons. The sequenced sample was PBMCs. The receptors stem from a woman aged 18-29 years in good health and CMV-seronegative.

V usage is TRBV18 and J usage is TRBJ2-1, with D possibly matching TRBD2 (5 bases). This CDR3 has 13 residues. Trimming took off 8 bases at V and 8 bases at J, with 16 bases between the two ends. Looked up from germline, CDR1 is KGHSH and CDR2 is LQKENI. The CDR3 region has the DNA TGTGCCAGCCTCGTTTCCGGGATGGATGAGCAGTTCTTC. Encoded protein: CASLVSGMDEQFF. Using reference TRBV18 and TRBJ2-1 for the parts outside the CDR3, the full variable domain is NAGVMQNPRHLVRRRGQEARLRCSPMKGHSHVYWYRQLPEEGLKFMVYLQKENIIDESGMPKERFSAEFPKEGPSILRIQQVVRGDSAAYFCASLVSGMDEQFFGPGTRLTVL.

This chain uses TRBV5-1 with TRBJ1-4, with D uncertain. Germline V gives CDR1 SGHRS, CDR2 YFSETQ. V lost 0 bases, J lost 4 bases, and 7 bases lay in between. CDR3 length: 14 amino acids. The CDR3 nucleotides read TGCGCCAGCAGCTTGGGGGCCTTTAATGAAAAACTGTTTTTT. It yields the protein CASSLGAFNEKLFF.

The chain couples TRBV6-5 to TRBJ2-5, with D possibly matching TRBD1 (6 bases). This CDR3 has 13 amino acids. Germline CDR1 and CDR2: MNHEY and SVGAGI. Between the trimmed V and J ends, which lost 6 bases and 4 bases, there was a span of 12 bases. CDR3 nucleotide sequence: TGTGCCAGCAGCCTACTACAGGGAGAGACCCAGTACTTC. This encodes CASSLLQGETQYF.

The CDR3: CSVSGEKLFF. The CDR3, as DNA: TGCAGCGTTTCGGGTGAAAAACTGTTTTTT. J is TRBJ1-4 and V is TRBV29-1; no reliable D call. Germline-derived CDR1 and CDR2 are SQVTM and ANQGSEA. V lost 5 bases and J lost 7, with 5 bases in between. The CDR3 is 10 amino acids.

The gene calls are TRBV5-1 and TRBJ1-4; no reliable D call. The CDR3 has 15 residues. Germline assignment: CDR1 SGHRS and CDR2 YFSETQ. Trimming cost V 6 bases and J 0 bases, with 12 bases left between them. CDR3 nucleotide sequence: TGCGCCAGCACCTTCCGCCTAGCAACTAATGAAAAACTGTTTTTT. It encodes CASTFRLATNEKLFF.

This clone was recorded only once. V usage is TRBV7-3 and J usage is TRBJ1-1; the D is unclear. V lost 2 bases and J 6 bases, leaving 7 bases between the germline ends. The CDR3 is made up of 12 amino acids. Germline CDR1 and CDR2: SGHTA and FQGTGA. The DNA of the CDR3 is TGTGCCAGCAGCTTAGTCGTAGCTGAAGCTTTCTTT. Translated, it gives CASSLVVAEAFF.

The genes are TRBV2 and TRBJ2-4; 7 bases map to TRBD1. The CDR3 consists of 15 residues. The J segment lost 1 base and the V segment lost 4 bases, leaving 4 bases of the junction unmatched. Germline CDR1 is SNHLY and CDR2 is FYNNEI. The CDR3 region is CASSATGYAKNIQYF. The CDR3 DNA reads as TGTGCCAGCAGTGCGACAGGGTACGCCAAAAACATTCAGTACTTC.

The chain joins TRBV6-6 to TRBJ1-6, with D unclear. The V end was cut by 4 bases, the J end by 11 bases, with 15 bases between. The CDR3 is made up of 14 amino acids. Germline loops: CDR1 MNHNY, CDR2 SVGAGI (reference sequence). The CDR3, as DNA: TGTGCCAGCAGTTCCCCAGAAATTTTCACACCCCTCCACTTT. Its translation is CASSSPEIFTPLHF.

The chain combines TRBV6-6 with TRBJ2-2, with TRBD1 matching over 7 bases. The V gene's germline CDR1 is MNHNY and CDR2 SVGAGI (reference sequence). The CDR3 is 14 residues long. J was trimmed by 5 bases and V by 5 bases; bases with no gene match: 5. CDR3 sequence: CASSPDRRTGELFF. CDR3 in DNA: TGTGCCAGCAGTCCGGACAGGCGGACCGGGGAGCTGTTTTTT.

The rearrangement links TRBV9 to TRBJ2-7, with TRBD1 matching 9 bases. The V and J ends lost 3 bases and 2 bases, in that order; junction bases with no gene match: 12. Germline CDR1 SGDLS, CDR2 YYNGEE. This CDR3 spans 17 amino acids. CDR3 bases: TGTGCCAGCAGCGCGGACTCGGGACAGGGAGTCCCCTACGAGCAGTACTTC. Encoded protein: CASSADSGQGVPYEQYF.

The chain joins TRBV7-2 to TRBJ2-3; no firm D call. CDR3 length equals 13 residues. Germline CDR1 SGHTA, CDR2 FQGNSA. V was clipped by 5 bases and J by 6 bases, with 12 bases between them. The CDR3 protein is CASSPGWADTQYF. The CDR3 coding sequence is TGTGCCAGCAGCCCTGGTTGGGCGGATACGCAGTATTTT. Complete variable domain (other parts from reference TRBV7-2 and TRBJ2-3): GAGVSQSPSNKVTEKGKDVELRCDPISGHTALYWYRQSLGQGLEFLIYFQGNSAPDKSGLPSDRFSAERTGGSVSTLTIQRTQQEDSAVYLCASSPGWADTQYFGPGTRLTVL.

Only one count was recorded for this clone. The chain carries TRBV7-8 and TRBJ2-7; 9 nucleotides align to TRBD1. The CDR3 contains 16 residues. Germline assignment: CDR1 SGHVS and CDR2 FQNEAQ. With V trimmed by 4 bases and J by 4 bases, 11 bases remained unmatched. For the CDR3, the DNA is TGTGCCAGCAGCTCGGAACCGGGACAGGGATTTTACGAGCAGTACGTC. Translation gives CASSSEPGQGFYEQYV.

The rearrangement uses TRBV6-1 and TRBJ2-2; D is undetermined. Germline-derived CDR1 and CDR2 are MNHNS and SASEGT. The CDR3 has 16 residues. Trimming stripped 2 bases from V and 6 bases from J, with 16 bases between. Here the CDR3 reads CASSETPPALPGELFF. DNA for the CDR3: TGTGCCAGCAGTGAAACCCCCCCCGCACTCCCCGGGGAGCTGTTTTTT.

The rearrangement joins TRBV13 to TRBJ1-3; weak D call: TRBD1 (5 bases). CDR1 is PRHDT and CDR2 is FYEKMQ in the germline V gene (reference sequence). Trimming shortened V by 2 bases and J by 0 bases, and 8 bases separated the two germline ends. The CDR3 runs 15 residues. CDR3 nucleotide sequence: TGTGCCAGCAGCTTACGGGGGTTCTCTGGAAACACCATATATTTT. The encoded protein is CASSLRGFSGNTIYF.

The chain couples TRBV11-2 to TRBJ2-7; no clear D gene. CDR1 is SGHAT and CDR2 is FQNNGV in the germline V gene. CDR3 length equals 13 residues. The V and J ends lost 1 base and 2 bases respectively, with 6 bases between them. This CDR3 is CASSLADTYEQYF. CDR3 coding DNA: TGTGCCAGCAGCTTAGCCGACACCTACGAGCAGTACTTC. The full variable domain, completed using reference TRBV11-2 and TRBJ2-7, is EAGVAQSPRYKIIEKRQSVAFWCNPISGHATLYWYQQILGQGPKLLIQFQNNGVVDDSQLPKDRFSAERLKGVDSTLKIQPAKLEDSAVYLCASSLADTYEQYFGPGTRLTVT.

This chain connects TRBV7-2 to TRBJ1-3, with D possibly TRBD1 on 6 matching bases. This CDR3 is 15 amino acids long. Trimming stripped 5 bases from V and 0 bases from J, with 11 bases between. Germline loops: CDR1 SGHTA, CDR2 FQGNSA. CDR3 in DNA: TGTGCCAGCAGCCCCCGGACAGTCTCTGGAAACACCATATATTTT. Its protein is CASSPRTVSGNTIYF.

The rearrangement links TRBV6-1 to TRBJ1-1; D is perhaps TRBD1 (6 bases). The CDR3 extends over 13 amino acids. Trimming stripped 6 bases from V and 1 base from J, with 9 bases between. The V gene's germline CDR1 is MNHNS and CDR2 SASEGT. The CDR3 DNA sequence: TGTGCCAGCAGATGGGGGCGGAACACTGAAGCTTTCTTT. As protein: CASRWGRNTEAFF.